The rows below give T cell receptor beta chains drawn from one sample of a study of T cells in Graves' hyperthyroidism and ophthalmopathy. TCRdb itself ran the multiplex PCR reads through MiXCR, one entry per CDR3 protein. Here the sample spans approximately 420,000 distinct CDR3 sequences, approximately 15% being singletons. The sequenced material came from blood. All receptors come from a woman aged 25 to 45 with Graves' hyperthyroidism. Each CDR3 is given with its conserved first and last residue. The order of the fields is V gene, CDR3 protein.

v_call: TRBV5-4; cdr3_aa: CASSLGQGAGGYTF
v_call: TRBV5-1; cdr3_aa: CASSLKGSAYEQYF
v_call: TRBV30; cdr3_aa: CACGTSGLNGDNEQFF
v_call: TRBV4-2; cdr3_aa: CASSQAWNTAYEQYF
v_call: TRBV6-2/TRBV6-3; cdr3_aa: CASSYVRVSGETQYF
v_call: TRBV4-1; cdr3_aa: CASSQAGAYEQYF
v_call: TRBV20-1; cdr3_aa: CSARVPSGSYEQYF
v_call: TRBV20-1; cdr3_aa: CSARAGLAYNEQFF
v_call: TRBV7-8; cdr3_aa: CASSPNAYGNTEAFF
v_call: TRBV6-1; cdr3_aa: CASSDLGTEAFF
v_call: TRBV10-1; cdr3_aa: CASSEDPSGYEQYF
v_call: TRBV30; cdr3_aa: CAWSVSPRETQYF
v_call: TRBV4-1; cdr3_aa: CASSRNTNTEAFF
v_call: TRBV19; cdr3_aa: CASSIQGAPTEAFF
v_call: TRBV12-3/TRBV12-4; cdr3_aa: CASILRDSLYGYTF
v_call: TRBV15; cdr3_aa: CATSRVDTGQPYEQYF
v_call: TRBV3-1; cdr3_aa: CASSPHPSGQSYEQYF
v_call: TRBV6-5; cdr3_aa: CASSYSGPQHF
v_call: TRBV4-1; cdr3_aa: CASSQDPIQGAYGEQFF
v_call: TRBV5-1; cdr3_aa: CASSNLGDHYEQYF
v_call: TRBV6-1; cdr3_aa: CASSRVPGQGLIDEQYF
v_call: TRBV11-2; cdr3_aa: CASSLGDIYQETQYF
v_call: TRBV7-9; cdr3_aa: CASSSLQGTEQFF
v_call: TRBV30; cdr3_aa: CAWMEHNYEQYF
v_call: TRBV29-1; cdr3_aa: CSVGQNSNQPQHF
v_call: TRBV27; cdr3_aa: CASSLPGTSGPGELFF
v_call: TRBV10-2; cdr3_aa: CASSPALLNAGTYEQYF
v_call: TRBV27; cdr3_aa: CASRRTGTNTEAFF
v_call: TRBV12-3/TRBV12-4; cdr3_aa: CASSLGGQNEQYF
v_call: TRBV27; cdr3_aa: CASRRRPGQGPQETQYF
v_call: TRBV11-2; cdr3_aa: CASSSGSAYEQYF
v_call: TRBV20-1; cdr3_aa: CSASAGGSYEQYF
v_call: TRBV30; cdr3_aa: CAWMRDTEAFF
v_call: TRBV29-1; cdr3_aa: CSALSGQAYEQYF
v_call: TRBV20-1; cdr3_aa: CRGGGTDHGYTF
v_call: TRBV29-1; cdr3_aa: CSVERPNEQFF
v_call: TRBV5-5; cdr3_aa: CASSPNPTWDGDYEQYF
v_call: TRBV20-1; cdr3_aa: CTAGENYGYTF
v_call: TRBV2; cdr3_aa: CASSVTSMVAEQFF
v_call: TRBV7-9; cdr3_aa: CASSFTPGQGAYEQYF
v_call: TRBV12-3/TRBV12-4; cdr3_aa: CASSTGGNQPQHF
v_call: TRBV20-1; cdr3_aa: CSPTGDPYNEQFF
v_call: TRBV20-1; cdr3_aa: CSARNDRESTDTQYF
v_call: TRBV7-7; cdr3_aa: CASSSGVGGIADTQYF
v_call: TRBV7-6; cdr3_aa: CASSSEAAPGEQYF
v_call: TRBV2; cdr3_aa: CASSEREGPVETQYF
v_call: TRBV6-5; cdr3_aa: CASSYIREQPQHF
v_call: TRBV5-6; cdr3_aa: CASSVRGSGNTIYF
v_call: TRBV19; cdr3_aa: CASSHRTGTEAFF
v_call: TRBV29-1; cdr3_aa: CSVLGSLGRFSGYTF
v_call: TRBV10-3; cdr3_aa: CAIRKGQGASYEQYF
v_call: TRBV24-1; cdr3_aa: CATSDKRTLITDTQYF
v_call: TRBV10-2; cdr3_aa: CARLGSYEQYF
v_call: TRBV27; cdr3_aa: CASSSAGLSTDTQYF
v_call: TRBV28; cdr3_aa: CASSLSGQKNQPQHF
v_call: TRBV20-1; cdr3_aa: CSAREAGKTSTGELFF
v_call: TRBV27; cdr3_aa: CASSLSRAGMRIIQYF